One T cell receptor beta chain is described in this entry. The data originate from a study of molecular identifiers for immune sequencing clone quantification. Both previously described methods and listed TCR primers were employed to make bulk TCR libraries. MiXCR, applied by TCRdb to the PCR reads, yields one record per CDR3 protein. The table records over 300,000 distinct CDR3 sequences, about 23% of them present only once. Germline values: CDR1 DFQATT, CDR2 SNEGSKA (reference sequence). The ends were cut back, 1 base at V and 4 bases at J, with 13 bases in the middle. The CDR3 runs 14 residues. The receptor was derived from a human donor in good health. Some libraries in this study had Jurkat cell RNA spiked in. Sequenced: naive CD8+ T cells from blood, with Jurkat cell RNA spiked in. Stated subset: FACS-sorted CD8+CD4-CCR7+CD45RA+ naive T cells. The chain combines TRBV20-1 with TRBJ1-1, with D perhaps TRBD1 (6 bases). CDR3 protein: CSARAGGSSTEAFF. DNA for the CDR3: TGCAGTGCTAGAGCCGGGGGCTCTAGCACTGAAGCTTTCTTT.